These 31 T cell receptor beta chains came from one sample sequenced in a study of blood T cell repertoires in COVID-19. Repertoires were generated with immunoSEQ multiplex PCR, while TCRdb's copy carries only in-frame clones and drops some. The repertoire holds about 260,000 clones, with approximately 88% as singletons. The sample was PBMCs or T cells enriched from blood (not recorded which). These receptor sequences come from a woman aged 35 to 49 who had been exposed to COVID-19.

In its sample, this clone was seen once. V is TRBV7-3 and J is TRBJ2-2; TRBD2 might be the D (6 bases). The CDR3 has 17 residues. CDR1 and CDR2 from the germline V gene are SGHTA and FQGTGA. V was shortened by 5 bases and J by 0 bases, with 16 bases between the two germline ends. The CDR3 sequence: CASSPVGGAANTGELFF. For the CDR3, the DNA is TGTGCCAGCAGCCCCGTCGGGGGAGCCGCGAACACCGGGGAGCTGTTTTTT.

The chain is built from TRBV6-1 and TRBJ1-2, with D unresolved. The ends were cut back, 0 bases at V and 4 bases at J, with 6 bases in the middle. This CDR3 is 13 amino acids long. Germline V lookup: CDR1 MNHNS, CDR2 SASEGT. The DNA of the CDR3 is TGTGCCAGCAGTGAAGCGCGAACCTATGGCTACACCTTC. It yields the protein CASSEARTYGYTF.

The rearrangement uses TRBV7-9 and TRBJ1-1, with TRBD1 matching over 8 bases. This CDR3 spans 13 amino acids. V lost 5 bases to trimming and J lost 6 bases; unmatched junction nucleotides: 5. Per the germline V gene, CDR1 is SEHNR and CDR2 is FQNEAQ (reference sequence). CDR3 region: CASSLDRVSEAFF. For the CDR3, the DNA is TGTGCCAGCAGCCTGGACAGGGTGTCTGAAGCTTTCTTT. The full variable domain, with the rest looked up from reference TRBV7-9 and TRBJ1-1, is DTGVSQNPRHKITKRGQNVTFRCDPISEHNRLYWYRQTLGQGPEFLTYFQNEAQLEKSRLLSDRFSAERPKGSFSTLEIQRTEQGDSAMYLCASSLDRVSEAFFGQGTRLTVV.

The genes are TRBV6-5 and TRBJ1-2; D is possibly TRBD1 (6 bases). This CDR3 has 15 amino acids. CDR1 is MNHEY and CDR2 is SVGAGI in the germline V gene. V lost 4 bases to trimming and J lost 6 bases, with 18 bases between them. CDR3 sequence reads: CASSWRHGGQNGYTF. CDR3 nucleotide sequence: TGTGCCAGCAGTTGGAGACACGGGGGGCAAAATGGCTACACCTTC.

The V and J genes are TRBV3-1 (or the pseudogene TRBV3-2) and TRBJ1-5, with D unclear. Looked up from germline, CDR1 is LGHDT and CDR2 is YNNKEL (reference sequence). The CDR3 consists of 15 residues. V lost 1 base, J lost 1 base, and 8 bases lay in between. CDR3 loop: CASSQGAFSNQPQHF. In DNA, the CDR3 is TGTGCCAGCAGCCAAGGGGCGTTCAGCAATCAGCCCCAGCATTTT.

V is TRBV7-2 and J is TRBJ1-2; TRBD1 aligns across 7 bases. J lost 3 bases, V lost 3 bases, and 4 bases had no gene match. Germline V lookup: CDR1 SGHTA, CDR2 FQGNSA. The CDR3 is 14 residues long. The CDR3 is CASSLGQRYYGYTF. CDR3 DNA sequence: TGTGCCAGCAGCTTGGGACAGCGATACTATGGCTACACCTTC.

The chain recombines TRBV4-2 with TRBJ1-5; tentatively, D is TRBD1 (6 bases). This CDR3 is built from 15 residues. Looked up from germline, CDR1 is LGHNA and CDR2 is YNFKEQ. The ends were cut back, 0 bases at V and 7 bases at J, with 13 bases in the middle. The CDR3 coding sequence is TGTGCCAGCAGCCAAGATTTGACAGGAGGCCAGCCCCAGCATTTT. Amino acids: CASSQDLTGGQPQHF.

The J gene is TRBJ1-3, the V gene TRBV27, with D possibly being TRBD1 (5 bases). Per the germline V gene, CDR1 is MNHEY and CDR2 is SMNVEV (reference sequence). V lost 4 bases and J 5 bases, leaving 15 bases between the germline ends. This CDR3 region has 15 residues. The CDR3, as DNA: TGTGCCAGCAGTTCATTGACAGCCGGAAGAAACACCATATATTTT. This gives the protein CASSSLTAGRNTIYF.

The rearrangement links TRBV6-5 to TRBJ2-4; 8 bases agree with TRBD1. The CDR3 consists of 15 residues. The junction had 4 bases not matched to a gene; V was cut back by 6 bases and J by 0 bases. Germline-derived CDR1 and CDR2 are MNHEY and SVGAGI. CDR3 sequence reads: CASRQGALAKNIQYF. CDR3 nucleotide sequence: TGTGCCAGCAGGCAGGGGGCTCTAGCCAAAAACATTCAGTACTTC.

J is TRBJ1-1 and V is TRBV11-1; the D is unclear. The CDR3 runs to 17 residues. The germline gives CDR1 SGHAT, CDR2 FQDESV (reference sequence). V lost 0 bases and J 6 bases, leaving 20 bases between the germline ends. The CDR3 region is CASSLAPGITSVAEAFF. The CDR3 DNA reads TGTGCCAGCAGCTTAGCGCCCGGGATAACCTCAGTCGCTGAAGCTTTCTTT.

The V call is TRBV24-1, the J call TRBJ2-2; 8 nucleotides line up with TRBD1. V shed 7 bases and J 6 bases; nucleotides not matched to a gene: 6. The CDR3 is 14 residues long. In germline, CDR1 is KGHDR, CDR2 SFDVKD. The DNA for the CDR3 is TGTGCCACCAGAGGACAGGGTGGGGCCGGGGAGCTGTTTTTT. Translation gives CATRGQGGAGELFF.

This chain connects TRBV25-1 to TRBJ1-5, with TRBD1 as a possible D gene (6 bases). The V end lost 6 bases, the J end lost 10 bases, and 13 bases lay between the germline ends. Germline values: CDR1 MGHDK, CDR2 SYGVNS. There are 12 residues in the CDR3. CDR3 nucleotide sequence: TGTGCCAGCAGCCAGGGGCTGGACCCCCAGCATTTT. Protein: CASSQGLDPQHF.

This sequence joins TRBV15 and TRBJ2-1; TRBD1 matches at 9 bases. The CDR3 sequence is 17 residues long. Per germline, CDR1 LNHNV and CDR2 YYDKDF (reference sequence). Trimming cost V 1 base and J 5 bases; bases outside gene matches: 9. CDR3 region: CATSRGRLRDRDNEQFF. The CDR3 coding sequence is TGTGCCACCAGCAGAGGACGTCTGCGGGACAGGGACAATGAGCAGTTCTTC.

The gene calls are TRBV4-1 and TRBJ1-6, with D perhaps matching TRBD1 (5 bases). Trimming stripped 0 bases from V and 8 bases from J, with 17 bases between. The germline gives CDR1 MGHRA, CDR2 YSYEKL. The CDR3 has 17 residues. CDR3 coding DNA: TGCGCCAGCAGCCAAGATAGGGTCGTCAGGGTAGATTCACCCCTCCACTTT. Its protein is CASSQDRVVRVDSPLHF.

The chain uses TRBV7-8 and TRBJ2-7, with 10 bases that match TRBD2. J gave up 2 bases and V 1 base, and 14 bases lay outside the gene matches. Germline CDR1 and CDR2: SGHVS and FQNEAQ. This CDR3 is 19 amino acids long. The CDR3 here is CASSLDKRLLAGWAYEQYV. CDR3 DNA: TGTGCCAGCAGCTTAGACAAGAGATTACTAGCGGGATGGGCCTACGAGCAGTACGTC.

V and J are TRBV6-2 or TRBV6-3 and TRBJ2-1, with 13 bases that match TRBD2. Germline V gene sequence: CDR1 MNHEY, CDR2 SVGEGT. The length of the CDR3 is 15 residues. J was trimmed by 7 bases and V by 2 bases; bases with no gene match: 2. The CDR3, as DNA: TGTGCCAGCAGTTACGCGGGACTAGCGGGAAATGAGCAGTTCTTC. Its translation is CASSYAGLAGNEQFF.

The chain uses TRBV7-8 and TRBJ2-2; unclear D gene. The CDR3 is made up of 14 amino acids. V lost 5 bases, J lost 4 bases, and 11 bases lay in between. Germline V lookup: CDR1 SGHVS, CDR2 FQNEAQ. CDR3 DNA sequence: TGTGCCAGCAGCACGCACTCCGCCACCGGGGAGCTGTTTTTT. It encodes CASSTHSATGELFF.

With regard to this clone: A read error may account for a junction end that differs from germline. V gene TRBV5-1 combines with J gene TRBJ2-1; 13 bases are shared with TRBD2. This CDR3 region has 15 residues. Per the germline V gene, CDR1 is SGHRS and CDR2 is YFSETQ. CDR3 coding DNA: TGTGCCAGCAGTCGAGGACTAGCGGGAGAGGGTGAGCAGTTCTTC. It translates to CASSRGLAGEGEQFF.

V and J are TRBV18 and TRBJ2-7; TRBD1 matches at 12 bases. The CDR3 is 15 amino acids. The germline CDR1 and CDR2 sequences are KGHSH and LQKENI. Trimming cost V 3 bases and J 3 bases; bases outside gene matches: 3. DNA for the CDR3: TGTGCCAGCTCACCCGGGACAGGGGGCGTCTACGAGCAGTACTTC. Protein sequence: CASSPGTGGVYEQYF.

The chain combines TRBV5-4 with TRBJ2-3, with TRBD1 matching over 7 bases. The trim removed 1 base at V and 6 bases at J, leaving 8 bases unmatched. Germline V gene lookup returns CDR1 SGHNT and CDR2 YYREEE (reference sequence). The CDR3 consists of 15 residues. CDR3 DNA: TGTGCCAGCAGCTTGTTACAGGGGAACAGGGATACGCAGTATTTT. This gives the protein CASSLLQGNRDTQYF.

The CDR3 nucleotides read TGTGCCAGCAGCCTTACGAGCGGGAGGGTCTACGAGCAGTACGTC. Encoded protein: CASSLTSGRVYEQYV. The rearrangement joins TRBV11-2 to TRBJ2-7; 10 bases match TRBD2. The length of the CDR3 is 15 residues. The V gene's germline CDR1 is SGHAT and CDR2 FQNNGV. J was trimmed by 3 bases and V by 5 bases; bases with no gene match: 7.

Notes on this clone: At one boundary the junction diverges from the germline segment, which might be a read error. This chain links TRBV7-2 with TRBJ2-7; 12 bases agree with TRBD2. The CDR3 is 15 amino acids. Germline CDR1 and CDR2: SGHTA and FQGNSA. The CDR3: CASSLAGGPRYEQYF. The DNA for the CDR3 is TGTGCCAGCAGCCTAGCGGGGGGGCCTCGCTACGAGCAGTACTTC. Full variable domain (rest looked up from reference TRBV7-2 and TRBJ2-7): GAGVSQSPSNKVTEKGKDVELRCDPISGHTALYWYRQSLGQGLEFLIYFQGNSAPDKSGLPSDRFSAERTGGSVSTLTIQRTQQEDSAVYLCASSLAGGPRYEQYFGPGTRLTVT.

The rearrangement links TRBV12-3 or TRBV12-4 to TRBJ1-2; TRBD1 matches at 9 bases. CDR3 length: 13 amino acids. V shed 3 bases, J shed 4 bases, and the junction held 0 bases outside the gene matches. The CDR3 here is CASSLDRGYGYTF. For the CDR3, the DNA is TGTGCCAGCAGTTTGGACAGGGGCTATGGCTACACCTTC.

This clone was observed a few times. Its ends do not fully match the called genes, so a read error is possible. Other DNA sequences within the sample encode an identical CDR3. V is TRBV5-1 and J is TRBJ2-1; 7 nucleotides agree with TRBD2. The CDR3 is 12 amino acids. Germline assignment: CDR1 SGHRS and CDR2 YFSETQ. The CDR3 protein is CASSLSGNEQFF. In DNA form, the CDR3 reads TGTGCCAGCAGCCTTAGCGGGAATGAGCAGTTCTTC.

This chain connects TRBV6-1 to TRBJ1-1; no firm D call. V gave up 3 bases and J gave up 0 bases, with 5 bases separating them. The CDR3 length is 13 residues. Per the germline V gene, CDR1 is MNHNS and CDR2 is SASEGT. CDR3 residues: CASSDTVNTEAFF. CDR3 coding DNA: TGTGCCAGCAGTGACACGGTGAACACTGAAGCTTTCTTT.

This clone turned up a few times. CDR3 nucleotide sequence: TGTGCCAGCAGCCTTAACAGGGGTACTGAAGCTTTCTTT. It codes for CASSLNRGTEAFF. This chain uses TRBV7-2 with TRBJ1-1, with 7 bases identical to TRBD1. Germline CDR1 SGHTA, CDR2 FQGNSA. V lost 5 bases and J lost 5; bases outside the gene matches: 5. This CDR3 is 13 amino acids long.

The CDR3 protein is CASSLSEGVGGELFF. The CDR3, as DNA: TGTGCCAGCAGCTTATCAGAAGGGGTGGGCGGGGAGCTGTTTTTT. This chain uses TRBV7-2 with TRBJ2-2; TRBD1 is a possible D gene (5 bases). Germline V gene data show CDR1 as SGHTA and CDR2 as FQGNSA. The CDR3 consists of 15 residues. V was cut by 2 bases and J by 7 bases, with 14 bases left in between.

The chain combines TRBV5-4 with TRBJ2-2, with 8 bases identical to TRBD1. CDR1 and CDR2 from the germline V gene are SGHNT and YYREEE (reference sequence). Germline trimming cut 4 bases from V and 6 bases from J; bases unmatched to any gene: 11. The CDR3 has 16 residues. CDR3 nucleotide sequence: TGTGCCAGCAGCCCTCATCGGGACAGGCCGTCCGGGGAGCTGTTTTTT. This gives the protein CASSPHRDRPSGELFF.

The genes are TRBV3-1 (or the pseudogene TRBV3-2) and TRBJ1-1; D call uncertain. Germline loops: CDR1 LGHDT, CDR2 YNNKEL (reference sequence). Between the trimmed V and J ends, which lost 3 bases and 4 bases, there was a span of 15 bases. This CDR3 spans 15 amino acids. CDR3 DNA: TGTGCCAGCAGCCATTCTCATCCCGGGTCCACTGAAGCTTTCTTT. Encoded protein: CASSHSHPGSTEAFF.

The table lists this clone with a count of one. V and J are TRBV21-1 and TRBJ2-2; whether TRBD1, the table's D call, matches the DNA was not checked. TRBV21-1 is annotated as a pseudogene. The CDR3 has 16 residues. The chain's CDR3 is CASGVVQDRRTGELFF. The CDR3 DNA follows: TGTGCCAGCGGGGTGGTACAGGACAGGCGCACCGGGGAGCTGTTTTTT.

The chain carries TRBV28 and TRBJ1-5; perhaps TRBD1 as D (5 bases). Trimming left V 10 bases short and J 3 bases short, with 16 bases between. Germline V CDR1 and CDR2: MDHEN, SYDVKM. CDR3 length: 14 residues. The CDR3 nucleotides read TGTGCCACCGGTTTGGCAGGGTCCAATCAGCCCCAGCATTTT. Encoded protein: CATGLAGSNQPQHF. The complete variable domain, with remaining parts taken from reference TRBV28 and TRBJ1-5, reads DVKVTQSSRYLVKRTGEKVFLECVQDMDHENMFWYRQDPGLGLRLIYFSYDVKMKEKGDIPEGYSVSREKKERFSLILESASTNQTSMYLCATGLAGSNQPQHFGDGTRLSIL.